The next 16 T cell receptor beta chains were all read from a single sample in a study of identical twins. One entry per CDR3 protein, called by TCRdb with MiXCR from the 5' RACE reads. This table holds approximately 230,000 distinct CDR3 sequences, around 15% found once. Specimen: memory (CD45RO+) T cells sorted from blood. These receptors came from a woman between 18 and 29 years old in good health.

Within the sample, this clonotype is medium-sized. V and J are TRBV15 and TRBJ2-5; D is unclear. The germline V gene has CDR1 LNHNV and CDR2 YYDKDF (reference sequence). The CDR3 has 10 amino acids. Between the trimmed V and J ends, which lost 0 bases and 13 bases, there was a span of 6 bases. The CDR3 sequence: CATSRDRLYF. DNA for the CDR3: TGTGCCACCAGCAGAGATCGGCTGTACTTC.

The chain couples TRBV7-2 to TRBJ1-2, with D possibly matching TRBD1 (6 bases). The V end was cut by 5 bases, the J end by 1 base, with 17 bases between. Per the germline V gene, CDR1 is SGHTA and CDR2 is FQGNSA. The CDR3 totals 16 residues. CDR3 region: CASSPSGRGGNYGYTF. CDR3 bases: TGTGCCAGCAGCCCCTCGGGCAGGGGTGGTAACTATGGCTACACCTTC.

This clonotype was recorded a few times. The V and J genes are TRBV5-1 and TRBJ2-5; D not resolved. The germline V gene has CDR1 SGHRS and CDR2 YFSETQ. Trimming removed 1 base from V and 0 bases from J, with 10 bases in between. The CDR3 extends over 15 amino acids. The CDR3 bases are TGCGCCAGCAGCTTGAAGGGTCCCCACCAAGAGACCCAGTACTTC. Translating gives CASSLKGPHQETQYF.

This clonotype was observed at least ten times. A read error may produce the germline difference seen at one junction end. The rearrangement links TRBV7-7 to TRBJ2-5; a weak D match, TRBD2 (6 bases). Per germline, CDR1 SSHAT and CDR2 FNYEAQ (reference sequence). This CDR3 spans 16 amino acids. The CDR3 loop is CASSPQGSSVLETQYF. The CDR3 DNA is TGTGCTAGCAGCCCCCAAGGGTCTAGCGTCTTAGAGACCCAGTACTTC.

This clonotype has only a few counts. The chain carries TRBV12-3 or TRBV12-4 and TRBJ2-1, with 10 bases lining up with TRBD1. This CDR3 has 14 residues. The V and J ends lost 9 bases and 7 bases, in that order; junction bases with no gene match: 9. The DNA of the CDR3 is TGTGCCAGTCTCAGGACAGGGGGGAGTAATGAGCAGTTCTTC. It codes for CASLRTGGSNEQFF.

This clonotype has just a few counts. V is TRBV29-1 and J is TRBJ1-2; 7 nucleotides align to TRBD1. V shed 2 bases, J shed 4 bases, and the junction held 7 bases outside the gene matches. This CDR3 region has 14 residues. Germline V gene sequence: CDR1 SQVTM, CDR2 ANQGSEA. CDR3 in DNA: TGCAGCGTTGAAAAACGAGACAGGGTCTATGGCTACACCTTC. It codes for CSVEKRDRVYGYTF.

A few counts support this clonotype. The chain employs TRBV20-1 and TRBJ2-3, with TRBD2 as a possible D gene (6 bases). The V gene lost 6 bases and the J gene lost 5 bases, with 18 bases spanning the gap. CDR1 is DFQATT and CDR2 is SNEGSKA in the germline V gene (reference sequence). The CDR3 contains 14 residues. As DNA, the CDR3 is TGCAGTGCCCCGAGGCGGGGCCATCAAGATACGCAGTATTTT. Translating it yields CSAPRRGHQDTQYF.

Many counts were recorded for this clonotype. This sequence joins TRBV7-2 and TRBJ1-4, with D hard to call. The CDR3 consists of 14 residues. Germline values: CDR1 SGHTA, CDR2 FQGNSA. V was clipped by 2 bases and J by 6 bases, with 10 bases between them. CDR3 loop: CASSLSGGDEKLFF. CDR3 nucleotide sequence: TGTGCCAGCAGCTTATCCGGTGGCGATGAAAAACTGTTTTTT.

This clonotype appeared many times. As DNA, the CDR3 is TGTGCCAGCTCACCAGGACTAGCGGGAGAAGAGACCCAGTACTTC. It yields the protein CASSPGLAGEETQYF. V gene TRBV18 combines with J gene TRBJ2-5, with 13 bases matching TRBD2. CDR1 KGHSH and CDR2 LQKENI come from the germline V gene. CDR3 length: 15 residues. Losses at the gene ends were 2 bases for V and 3 bases for J; bases not matched to a gene: 0.

The chain uses TRBV14 and TRBJ2-7, with 9 positions matching TRBD2. CDR3 size: 14 residues. CDR1 is SGHDN and CDR2 is FVKESK in the germline V gene. Trimming at V came to 4 bases and at J to 9 bases, leaving 10 bases not matched to a gene. Here the CDR3 reads CASSRERGLARQYF. The CDR3 DNA follows: TGTGCCAGCAGCCGAGAAAGAGGACTAGCGCGGCAGTACTTC.

This clonotype occurred many times. The chain carries TRBV5-1 and TRBJ1-6, with a weak D call TRBD1 (5 bases). The V end was cut by 6 bases, the J end by 5 bases, with 15 bases between. CDR1 and CDR2 (germline): SGHRS, YFSETQ. The CDR3 runs 15 residues. CDR3 DNA sequence: TGCGCCAGCACCAGATACGGGGGAAATAATTCACCCCTCCACTTT. Its protein product is CASTRYGGNNSPLHF.

This chain joins TRBV3-1 and TRBJ2-1; D ambiguous. V lost 1 base to trimming and J lost 10 bases, with 17 bases between them. Germline lookup yields CDR1 LGHDT and CDR2 YNNKEL (reference sequence). CDR3 length equals 15 residues. CDR3: CASSQGPDSMGEQFF. The CDR3, as DNA: TGTGCCAGCAGCCAAGGGCCAGACTCCATGGGAGAGCAGTTCTTC.

The rearrangement links TRBV18 to TRBJ1-5, with D perhaps matching TRBD1 (5 bases). Trimming took off 1 base at V and 5 bases at J, with 9 bases between the two ends. This CDR3 region has 14 residues. Germline CDR1 and CDR2: KGHSH and LQKENI. CDR3 amino acids: CASSPQLGDQPQHF. CDR3 coding DNA: TGTGCCAGCTCACCACAACTAGGGGATCAGCCCCAGCATTTT.

This clonotype was counted a few times. The chain combines TRBV2 with TRBJ2-2, with a tentative D call TRBD1 (6 bases). This CDR3 spans 13 amino acids. Germline CDR1 reads SNHLY; CDR2 reads FYNNEI. The germline V and J ends were trimmed by 6 bases and 6 bases, with 11 bases remaining between them. CDR3 loop: CASRLQGAGELFF. CDR3 in DNA: TGTGCCAGCAGGTTACAGGGTGCCGGGGAGCTGTTTTTT.

In its sample, this clonotype was seen a few times. V is TRBV29-1 and J is TRBJ1-2; D might be TRBD1 (5 bases). V lost 6 bases, J lost 8 bases, and 16 bases lay in between. Germline CDR1 is SQVTM and CDR2 is ANQGSEA. The CDR3 runs 12 residues. In DNA, the CDR3 is TGCAGCGTGGCGGGGGACGGGGGAGGCTACACCTTC. Amino acids: CSVAGDGGGYTF.

The chain combines TRBV19 with TRBJ2-5; the D gene is possibly TRBD2 (6 bases). The CDR3 runs to 14 residues. Germline CDR1 LNHDA, CDR2 SQIVND (reference sequence). V was clipped by 4 bases and J by 5 bases, with 14 bases between them. As DNA, the CDR3 is TGTGCCAGTAGTAGACGGGGGACGTCCGAGACCCAGTACTTC. This gives the protein CASSRRGTSETQYF.